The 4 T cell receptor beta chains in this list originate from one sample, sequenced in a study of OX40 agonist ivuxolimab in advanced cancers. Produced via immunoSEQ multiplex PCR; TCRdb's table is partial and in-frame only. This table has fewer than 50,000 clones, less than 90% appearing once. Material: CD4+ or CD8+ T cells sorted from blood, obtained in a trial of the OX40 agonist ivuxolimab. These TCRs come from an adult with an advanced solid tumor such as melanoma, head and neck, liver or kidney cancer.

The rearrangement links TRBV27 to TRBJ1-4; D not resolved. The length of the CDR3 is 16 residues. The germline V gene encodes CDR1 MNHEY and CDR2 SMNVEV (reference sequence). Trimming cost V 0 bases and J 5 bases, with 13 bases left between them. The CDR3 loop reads CASSLSIQFANEKLFF. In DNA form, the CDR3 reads TGTGCCAGCAGTTTATCAATACAGTTCGCAAATGAAAAACTGTTTTTT.

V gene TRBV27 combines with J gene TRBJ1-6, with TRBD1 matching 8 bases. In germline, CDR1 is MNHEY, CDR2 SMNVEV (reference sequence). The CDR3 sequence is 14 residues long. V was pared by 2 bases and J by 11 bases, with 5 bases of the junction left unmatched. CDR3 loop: CASSLTRGRTPLHF. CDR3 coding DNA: TGTGCCAGCAGTTTAACCAGGGGGCGGACACCCCTCCACTTT.

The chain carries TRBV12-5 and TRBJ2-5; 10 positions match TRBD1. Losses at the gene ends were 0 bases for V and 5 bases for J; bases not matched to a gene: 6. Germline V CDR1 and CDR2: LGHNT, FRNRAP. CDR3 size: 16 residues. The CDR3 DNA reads TGTGCTAGTGGTTTGGTGCTCGGGACAGGGGAGGAGACCCAGTACTTC. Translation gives CASGLVLGTGEETQYF. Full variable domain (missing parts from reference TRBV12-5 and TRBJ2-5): DARVTQTPRHKVTEMGQEVTMRCQPILGHNTVFWYRQTMMQGLELLAYFRNRAPLDDSGMPKDRFSAEMPDATLATLKIQPSEPRDSAVYFCASGLVLGTGEETQYFGPGTRLLVL.

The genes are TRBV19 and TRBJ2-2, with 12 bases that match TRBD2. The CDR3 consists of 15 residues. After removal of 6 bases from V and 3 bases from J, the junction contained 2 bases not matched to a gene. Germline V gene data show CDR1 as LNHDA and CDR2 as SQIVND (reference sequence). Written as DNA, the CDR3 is TGTGCCAGTAGCCCTAGCGGGAGGGACACCGGGGAGCTGTTTTTT. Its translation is CASSPSGRDTGELFF. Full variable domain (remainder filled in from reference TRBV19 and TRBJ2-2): DGGITQSPKYLFRKEGQNVTLSCEQNLNHDAMYWYRQDPGQGLRLIYYSQIVNDFQKGDIAEGYSVSREKKESFPLTVTSAQKNPTAFYLCASSPSGRDTGELFFGEGSRLTVL.